The 3 T cell receptor beta chains reported below all come from one sample, sequenced in a study of blood T cell repertoires in COVID-19. Method: immunoSEQ multiplex PCR; TCRdb's copy keeps in-frame clones and lacks some. The sample carries 200,000 or so clones, approximately 90% recorded once. Sequencing input: PBMCs or T cells enriched from blood (not recorded which). These receptors all stem from a woman aged 40-49 years with acute COVID-19.

V and J are TRBV6-5 and TRBJ1-1, with D uncertain. Germline V gives CDR1 MNHEY, CDR2 SVGAGI. V was clipped by 0 bases and J by 0 bases, with 5 bases between them. This CDR3 region has 14 residues. The CDR3 DNA follows: TGTGCCAGCAGTTACTCCGTAATGAACACTGAAGCTTTCTTT. This codes for CASSYSVMNTEAFF.

CDR3 coding DNA: TGTGCCAGCAGTGAACCGACCCCAGGGCGTCTGTCGTACACTGAAGCTTTCTTT. Protein: CASSEPTPGRLSYTEAFF. The chain has TRBV2 and TRBJ1-1; possibly TRBD1 for D (5 bases). Germline lookup yields CDR1 SNHLY and CDR2 FYNNEI. The CDR3 contains 18 residues. Trimming shortened V by 2 bases and J by 3 bases, and 22 bases separated the two germline ends.

This chain connects TRBV25-1 to TRBJ1-1, with a possible D match to TRBD1 (6 bases). Trimming took 3 bases from V and 5 from J, leaving 10 bases between them. The CDR3 is made up of 13 amino acids. Germline CDR1 reads MGHDK; CDR2 reads SYGVNS. CDR3 protein: CASSEQGRTEAFF. Here the CDR3 DNA reads TGTGCCAGCAGTGAGCAGGGGAGAACTGAAGCTTTCTTT.